This T cell receptor (beta chain) was observed in a study of cytomegalovirus exposure and HLA in healthy donors. The overall study: The early release's HLA-typed donors yielded roughly 85 million unique TCRs.

Study-level points and caveats: The productive fraction for most TCR beta V segments was about 90% or about 30% in an earlier analysis. A reported reduction in N-insertions relative to the roughly 700-donor mean was seen in an Asian-associated ancestry cluster in a later analysis. It was 164 TCR beta chains that were listed as cytomegalovirus-associated.

A multiplex PCR was run with 60 Vbeta primers and 13 Jbeta primers. Data came from immunoSEQ multiplex PCR; TCRdb stores just in-frame clones and leaves some out. The table lists more than 110,000 clones, with 2.7% in the top ten. Note on this clone: The antigen is not known.

Germline V gene lookup returns CDR1 SGHTA and CDR2 FQGTGA. Trimming stripped 4 bases from V and 5 bases from J, with 15 bases between. The CDR3 is made up of 15 amino acids. This sequence was found in a man in his forties in good health and CMV-seronegative. The sequenced material came from PBMCs. The chain couples TRBV7-3 to TRBJ2-1, with D perhaps matching TRBD1 (5 bases). CDR3 in amino acids: CASSSRVAGHNEQFF. The CDR3 DNA reads TGTGCCAGCAGCTCCCGGGTAGCAGGGCACAATGAGCAGTTCTTC.